The next 3 T cell receptor beta chains were all read from a single sample in a study of T cells in Graves' hyperthyroidism and ophthalmopathy. TCR beta CDR3 sequences were amplified from RNA transcripts. The HTBI set primed first-round TCR CDR3 RT-PCR. TCRdb reprocessed the multiplex PCR reads with MiXCR, giving one entry per CDR3 protein. The repertoire holds some 420,000 distinct CDR3 sequences, with roughly an eighth as singletons. The sample comprised blood. All receptors come from a woman younger than 35 with Graves' hyperthyroidism.

This clonotype was detected many times. J is TRBJ2-1 and V is TRBV12-3 or TRBV12-4; D may be TRBD2 (6 bases). Trimming took off 6 bases at V and 0 bases at J, with 15 bases between the two ends. The CDR3 covers 16 residues. The CDR3 loop is CASSPRGFSSYNEQFF. CDR3 sequence (DNA): TGTGCCAGCAGCCCCCGGGGGTTCAGCTCCTACAATGAGCAGTTCTTC.

This clonotype was picked up a small number of times. The V gene is TRBV7-9, the J gene TRBJ2-5; tentatively, D is TRBD1 (6 bases). Trimming removed 1 base from V and 4 bases from J, with 16 bases in between. The CDR3 is made up of 16 amino acids. The V gene's germline CDR1 is SEHNR and CDR2 FQNEAQ (reference sequence). The CDR3 DNA reads as TGTGCCAGCAGCTTAGTATCCCAGGGGCTAGGAGAGACCCAGTACTTC. It specifies CASSLVSQGLGETQYF.

This clonotype was counted between two and nine times. A much bigger clone sits one base away, suggesting this may be a read error. This chain links TRBV28 with TRBJ2-7; D is unresolved. The V gene lost 3 bases and the J gene lost 3 bases, with 9 bases spanning the gap. This CDR3 is built from 13 residues. Looked up from germline, CDR1 is MDHEN and CDR2 is SYDVKM. CDR3 sequence: CASSLNQSYEQYF. The DNA for the CDR3 is TGTGCCAGCAGTTTGAACCAGAGCTACGAGCAGTACTTC.